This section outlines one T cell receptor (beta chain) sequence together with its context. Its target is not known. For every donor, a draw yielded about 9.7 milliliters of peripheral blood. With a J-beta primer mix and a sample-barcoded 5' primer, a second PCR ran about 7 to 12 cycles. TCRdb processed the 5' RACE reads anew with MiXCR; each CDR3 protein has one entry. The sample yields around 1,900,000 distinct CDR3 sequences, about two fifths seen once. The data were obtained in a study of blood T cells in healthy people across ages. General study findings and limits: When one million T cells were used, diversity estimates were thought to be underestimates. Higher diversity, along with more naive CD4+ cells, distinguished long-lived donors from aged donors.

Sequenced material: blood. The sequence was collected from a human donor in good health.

In nucleotides, the CDR3 is TGTGCCAGCAGCCCCTCCGCGGGGGGTAACTATGGCTACACCTTC. Protein product: CASSPSAGGNYGYTF. The rearrangement links TRBV7-2 to TRBJ1-2; D might be TRBD1 (5 bases). CDR3 length: 15 amino acids. The V gene lost 5 bases and the J gene lost 1 base, with 14 bases spanning the gap. Germline lookup yields CDR1 SGHTA and CDR2 FQGNSA.